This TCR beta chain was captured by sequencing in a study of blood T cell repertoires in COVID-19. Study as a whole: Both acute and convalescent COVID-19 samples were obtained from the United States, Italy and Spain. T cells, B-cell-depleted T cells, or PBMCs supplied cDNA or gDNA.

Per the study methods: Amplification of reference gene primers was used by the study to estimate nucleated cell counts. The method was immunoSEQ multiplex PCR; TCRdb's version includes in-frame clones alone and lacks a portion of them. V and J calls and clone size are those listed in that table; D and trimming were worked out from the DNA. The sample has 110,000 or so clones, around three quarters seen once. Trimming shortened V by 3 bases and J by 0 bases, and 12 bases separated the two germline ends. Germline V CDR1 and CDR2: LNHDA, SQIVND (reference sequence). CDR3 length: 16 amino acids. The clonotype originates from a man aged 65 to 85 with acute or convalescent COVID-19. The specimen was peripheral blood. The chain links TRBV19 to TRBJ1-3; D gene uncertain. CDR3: CASSIWPLYSGNTIYF. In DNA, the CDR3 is TGTGCCAGTAGTATCTGGCCTCTTTACTCTGGAAACACCATATATTTT.